This entry describes one TCR beta chain. Its specificity is not known. This sample stems from a study of cytomegalovirus exposure and HLA in healthy donors. Overall study: Early released data had tens of millions of unique TCRs, all coming from HLA-typed donors. General study findings and limits: An analysis that came later showed most CMV-associated TCR beta chains appearing HLA-restricted.

The PCR ran on 60 Vbeta and 13 Jbeta primers. The data were produced by immunoSEQ multiplex PCR, yet TCRdb's version contains in-frame clones alone and is incomplete. This table has some 200,000 clones, roughly four fifths appearing once. The junction had 6 bases not matched to a gene; V was cut back by 5 bases and J by 6 bases. Germline assignment: CDR1 MNHNS and CDR2 SASEGT. The CDR3 length is 13 residues. The sequence was collected from a girl aged 2-10 years in good health and CMV-seronegative. The sample comprised PBMCs. The V and J genes are TRBV6-1 and TRBJ2-7; 8 bases are a match to TRBD1. CDR3 nucleotide sequence: TGTGCCAGCAGTCAGGACAGGGCTGGCGAGCAGTACTTC. Translating it yields CASSQDRAGEQYF.